Detailed here is one T cell receptor (beta chain). Its antigen remains unidentified. Different DNA sequences within this sample yield the same CDR3. CDR1 and CDR2 from the germline V gene are SGDLS and YYNGEE. The V gene lost 0 bases and the J gene lost 0 bases, with 8 bases spanning the gap. The CDR3 covers 15 residues. This specimen comes from a study of beta chain features in type 1 diabetes. Study conclusions and caveats: TCRB CDR3 length was moderately but significantly reduced in all four CD4+ subsets of Type 1 diabetes patients. Type 1 diabetes patients had VDJ junctions that carried fewer insertions and more deletions.

The whole isolated RNA underwent reverse transcription, so sequencing captured expressed TCRB transcripts. The repertoire was sequenced with immunoSEQ multiplex PCR; TCRdb's copy has only in-frame clones and lacks some. The sample contains around 330,000 clones, 11% of which appear only once. Staining for CD45RO/CCR7/CD25/CD127/CD95/CD27 allowed sorting of CD4+ naive, central memory, regulatory and stem cell-like memory cells. Purity above 95% was achieved in all sorted populations. The V and J genes are TRBV9 and TRBJ2-3, with D unresolved. The sample consisted of naive CD4+ T cells from blood. This TCR was sampled from a young woman in good health. This CDR3 is CASSVGLASTDTQYF. In nucleotides, the CDR3 is TGTGCCAGCAGCGTAGGACTGGCAAGCACAGATACGCAGTATTTT.